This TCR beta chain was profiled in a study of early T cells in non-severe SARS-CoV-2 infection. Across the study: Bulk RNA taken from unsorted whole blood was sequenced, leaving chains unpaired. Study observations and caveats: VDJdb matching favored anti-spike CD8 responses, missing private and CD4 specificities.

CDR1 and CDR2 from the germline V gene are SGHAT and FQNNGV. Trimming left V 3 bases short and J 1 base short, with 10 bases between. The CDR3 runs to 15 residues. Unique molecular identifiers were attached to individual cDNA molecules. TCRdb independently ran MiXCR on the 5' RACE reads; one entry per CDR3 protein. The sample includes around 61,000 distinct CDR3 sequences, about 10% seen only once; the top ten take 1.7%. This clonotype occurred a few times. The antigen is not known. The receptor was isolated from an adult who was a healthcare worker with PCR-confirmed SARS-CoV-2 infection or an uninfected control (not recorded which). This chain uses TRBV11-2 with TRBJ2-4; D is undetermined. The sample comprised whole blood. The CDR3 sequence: CASSLGSEAKNIQYF. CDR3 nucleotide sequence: TGTGCCAGCAGCTTGGGCAGCGAGGCCAAAAACATTCAGTACTTC.